This T cell receptor beta chain was identified in a study of blood T cell repertoires in COVID-19. Study background: There were acute and convalescent COVID-19 samples, and they came from the United States, Italy and Spain. The analysed material was cDNA or gDNA that came from T cells, B-cell-depleted T cells, or PBMCs.

Trimming removed 1 base from V and 4 bases from J, with 13 bases in between. CDR3 length: 15 amino acids. The germline gives CDR1 SGHTA, CDR2 FQGNSA. While infection was still active, Seattle patients were enrolled and then followed longitudinally. Original methodology: Counts of nucleated cells, estimated from reference gene primer amplification, were obtained. Clones were read by immunoSEQ multiplex PCR, and TCRdb kept only the in-frame ones, dropping some. The D gene and trimming were derived from the DNA, and the V and J assignments and clone size from that table. The table includes around 360,000 clones, about 89% detected once.

The chain couples TRBV7-2 to TRBJ1-2, with a tentative D call TRBD1 (6 bases). The sample consisted of peripheral blood. The origin of this receptor is a woman in her 30s with COVID-19, enrolled during active disease. Here the CDR3 reads CASSLVGGESYGYTF. Here the CDR3 DNA reads TGTGCCAGCAGCTTAGTAGGGGGGGAGAGCTATGGCTACACCTTC.